A single sample is the source of the 6 T cell receptor beta chains below, sequenced in a study of T cells in localized non-small cell lung cancer. Only in-frame clones appear in the TCRdb table, and some are missing; sequencing was by immunoSEQ multiplex PCR. The repertoire holds 70,000 to 90,000 clones, with about 84% as singletons. Specimen: peripheral blood, collected before any cancer treatment. The receptors originated from a female donor aged 60 or older with stage I lung adenocarcinoma.

The chain uses TRBV6-1 and TRBJ1-2, with 8 positions matching TRBD1. The germline gives CDR1 MNHNS, CDR2 SASEGT. The CDR3 consists of 15 residues. The V segment lost 3 bases and the J segment 4 bases; nucleotides outside the gene matches: 7. CDR3 sequence: CASSESPGTGYGYTF. The CDR3 DNA reads TGTGCCAGCAGTGAGTCTCCGGGGACAGGCTATGGCTACACCTTC.

This clone was picked up a small number of times. The chain couples TRBV25-1 to TRBJ1-1; D possibly corresponds to TRBD1 (6 bases). Germline V lookup: CDR1 MGHDK, CDR2 SYGVNS. CDR3 length: 15 amino acids. V dropped 7 bases and J dropped 1 base, with 16 bases sitting between them. For the CDR3, the DNA is TGTGCCAGCACCCAACACGGACAGAGGAACACTGAAGCTTTCTTT. Its translation: CASTQHGQRNTEAFF.

V and J are TRBV5-4 and TRBJ1-2; 7 bases match TRBD1. Germline assignment: CDR1 SGHNT and CDR2 YYREEE (reference sequence). The CDR3 extends over 14 amino acids. With 0 bases clipped from V and 6 bases from J, the junction kept 5 bases outside the gene matches. The CDR3, as DNA: TGTGCCAGCAGCTTGGTGGGACAGACTGATGGCTACACCTTC. This encodes CASSLVGQTDGYTF.

This clone occurred once. The DNA for the CDR3 is TGTGCCAGCAGCTTAGGGCGGGGGAATCAGCCCCAGCATTTT. Translation gives CASSLGRGNQPQHF. The chain links TRBV11-2 to TRBJ1-5; tentative D call: TRBD1 (5 bases). The CDR3 length is 14 residues. Per the germline V gene, CDR1 is SGHAT and CDR2 is FQNNGV. Deletions cut 1 base from V and 4 bases from J, with 8 bases between.

This chain uses TRBV14 with TRBJ2-7, with 8 nucleotides matching TRBD1. CDR1 is SGHDN, CDR2 FVKESK, per germline. The trim removed 4 bases at V and 3 bases at J, leaving 11 bases unmatched. This CDR3 is built from 16 residues. CDR3 sequence reads: CASSRTGTGNIYEQYF. The CDR3, as DNA: TGTGCCAGCAGCCGTACCGGGACAGGTAATATCTACGAGCAGTACTTC.

CDR3 bases: TGCGCCAGCAGCCAAGACGGGGGGAACTACAATGAGCAGTTCTTC. It codes for CASSQDGGNYNEQFF. This chain connects TRBV4-1 to TRBJ2-1; 7 bases match TRBD2. Per the germline V gene, CDR1 is MGHRA and CDR2 is YSYEKL. The J segment lost 3 bases and the V segment lost 0 bases, leaving 2 bases of the junction unmatched. The CDR3 totals 15 residues.